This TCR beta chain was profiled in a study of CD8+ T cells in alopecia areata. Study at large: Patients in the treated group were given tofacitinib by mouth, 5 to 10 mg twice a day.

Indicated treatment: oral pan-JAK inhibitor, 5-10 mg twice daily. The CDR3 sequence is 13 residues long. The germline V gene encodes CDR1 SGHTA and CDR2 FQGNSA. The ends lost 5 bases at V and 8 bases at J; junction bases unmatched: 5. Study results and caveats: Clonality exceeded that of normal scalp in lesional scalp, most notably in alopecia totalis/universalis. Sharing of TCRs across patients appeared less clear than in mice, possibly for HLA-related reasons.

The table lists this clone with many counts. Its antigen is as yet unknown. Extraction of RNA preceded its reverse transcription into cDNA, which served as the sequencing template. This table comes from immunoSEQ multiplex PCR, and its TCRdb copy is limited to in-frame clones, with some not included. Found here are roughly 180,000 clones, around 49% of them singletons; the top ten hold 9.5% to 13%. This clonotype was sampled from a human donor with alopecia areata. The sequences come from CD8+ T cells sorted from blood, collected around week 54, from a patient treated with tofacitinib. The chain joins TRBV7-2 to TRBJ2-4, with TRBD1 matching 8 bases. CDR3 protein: CASSALTGDIQYF. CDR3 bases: TGTGCCAGCAGCGCACTGACAGGGGACATTCAGTACTTC. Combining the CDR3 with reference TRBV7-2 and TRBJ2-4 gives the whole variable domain GAGVSQSPSNKVTEKGKDVELRCDPISGHTALYWYRQSLGQGLEFLIYFQGNSAPDKSGLPSDRFSAERTGGSVSTLTIQRTQQEDSAVYLCASSALTGDIQYFGAGTRLSVL.